This T cell receptor beta chain was recorded in a study of blood T cells in healthy people across ages. Germline assignment: CDR1 SNHLY and CDR2 FYNNEI. V was clipped by 8 bases and J by 8 bases; unmatched bases: 12. The CDR3 runs to 14 residues. Through a sample-barcoded 5' primer and a J-beta primer mix, a second PCR was run for roughly 6 to 12 cycles. Each CDR3 protein is one row after TCRdb ran MiXCR on the 5' RACE reads. The sample yields around 1.5 million distinct CDR3 sequences, 59% seen once. The source material was blood. The V gene is TRBV2, the J gene TRBJ1-2; 9 nucleotides line up with TRBD1. The clonotype comes from a man younger than 30 in good health. The CDR3 reads CASGRGDREYGYTF. In DNA, the CDR3 is TGTGCCAGCGGCCGAGGGGACAGGGAGTACGGCTACACCTTC.